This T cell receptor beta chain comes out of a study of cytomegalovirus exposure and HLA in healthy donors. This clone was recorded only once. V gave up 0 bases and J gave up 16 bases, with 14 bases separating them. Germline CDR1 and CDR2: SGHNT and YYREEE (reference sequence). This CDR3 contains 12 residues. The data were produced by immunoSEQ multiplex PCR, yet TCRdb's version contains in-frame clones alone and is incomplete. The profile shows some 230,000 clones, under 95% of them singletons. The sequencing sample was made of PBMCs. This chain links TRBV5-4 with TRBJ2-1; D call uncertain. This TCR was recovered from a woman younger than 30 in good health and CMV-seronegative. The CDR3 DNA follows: TGTGCCAGCAGCTTGGCTTCCGAGTCCCCTTTCTTC. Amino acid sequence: CASSLASESPFF. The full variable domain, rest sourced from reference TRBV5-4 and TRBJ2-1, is ETGVTQSPTHLIKTRGQQVTLRCSSQSGHNTVSWYQQALGQGPQFIFQYYREEENGRGNFPPRFSGLQFPNYSSELNVNALELDDSALYLCASSLASESPFFGPGTRLTVL.